This entry features one T cell receptor (beta chain) sequence. TCRdb's copy holds only in-frame clones and misses some; the assay was immunoSEQ multiplex PCR. The sample shows about 310,000 clones, just under 90% of them seen only once. The data originate from a study of blood T cell repertoires in COVID-19. Study-level background: From the United States, Italy and Spain came samples of acute and convalescent COVID-19. The analysed material was cDNA or gDNA that came from T cells, B-cell-depleted T cells, or PBMCs.

Across roughly 25 US areas, participants ranged in age from about 18 to 90 years. Donors in Cohort 3 counted as recovered after two negative PCRs, clearance, or symptom resolution. The CDR3 loop spans 12 amino acids. In germline, CDR1 is MNHEY, CDR2 SMNVEV (reference sequence). Trimming stripped 4 bases from V and 5 bases from J, with 7 bases between. The gene calls are TRBV27 and TRBJ2-3; D is unresolved. The origin of this receptor is a woman in her thirties who had recovered from COVID-19. The sequenced sample consisted of PBMCs or T cells enriched from blood (not recorded which). CDR3 DNA sequence: TGTGCCAGCAGTTCTATCAAAGATACGCAGTATTTT. This gives the protein CASSSIKDTQYF.